This TCR beta chain was sequenced during a study of control samples from healthy donors and cancer patients. Trimming cost V 5 bases and J 6 bases; bases outside gene matches: 2. This CDR3 spans 12 amino acids. Some clones are missing from TCRdb's copy, which holds only in-frame ones; the method was immunoSEQ multiplex PCR. The sample lists roughly 86,000 clones, roughly 89% occurring once. V is TRBV12-3 or TRBV12-4 and J is TRBJ1-1; 8 bases are shared with TRBD1. Sequencing was done on a sample of blood. The sequence was collected from a young man in good health. CDR3 amino acids: CASSGQGAEAFF. The DNA for the CDR3 is TGTGCCAGCAGTGGACAGGGTGCTGAAGCTTTCTTT.